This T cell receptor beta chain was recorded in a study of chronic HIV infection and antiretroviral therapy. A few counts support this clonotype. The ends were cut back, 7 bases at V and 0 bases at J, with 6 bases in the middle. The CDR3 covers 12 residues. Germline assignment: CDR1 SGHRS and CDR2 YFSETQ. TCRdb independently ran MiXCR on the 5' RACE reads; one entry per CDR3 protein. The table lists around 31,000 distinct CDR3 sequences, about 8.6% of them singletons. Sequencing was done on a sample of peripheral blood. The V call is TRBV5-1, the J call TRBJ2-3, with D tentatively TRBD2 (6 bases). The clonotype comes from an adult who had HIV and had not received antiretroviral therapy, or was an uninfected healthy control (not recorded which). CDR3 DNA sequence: TGCGCCAGCGGGAGGAGCACAGATACGCAGTATTTT. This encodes CASGRSTDTQYF.